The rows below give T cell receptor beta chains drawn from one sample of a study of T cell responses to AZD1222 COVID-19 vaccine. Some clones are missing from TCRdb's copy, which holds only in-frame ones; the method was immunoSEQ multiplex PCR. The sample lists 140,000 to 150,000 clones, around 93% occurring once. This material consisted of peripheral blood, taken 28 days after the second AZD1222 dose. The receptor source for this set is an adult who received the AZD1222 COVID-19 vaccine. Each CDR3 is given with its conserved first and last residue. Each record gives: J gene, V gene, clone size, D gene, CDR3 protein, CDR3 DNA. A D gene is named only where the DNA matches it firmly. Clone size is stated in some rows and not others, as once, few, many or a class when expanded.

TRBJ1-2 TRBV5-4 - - CASSGDGGYYGYTF TGTGCCAGCAGCGGTGACGGGGGTTACTATGGCTACACCTTC
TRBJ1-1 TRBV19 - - CASSFNTEAFF TGTGCCAGTAGTTTTAACACTGAAGCTTTCTTT
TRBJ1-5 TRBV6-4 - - CATSPDRGNQPQHF TGTGCCACCTCGCCAGATCGAGGCAATCAGCCCCAGCATTTT
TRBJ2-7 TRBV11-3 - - CASSTLTVGMDEQYF TGTGCCAGCAGCACCCTGACAGTAGGTATGGACGAGCAGTACTTC
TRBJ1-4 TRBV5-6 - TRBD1 CASKGQGLEKLFF TGTGCCAGCAAGGGACAGGGTTTAGAAAAACTGTTTTTT
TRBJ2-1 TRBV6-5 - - CASSPRGPENEQFF TGTGCCAGCTCACCGAGAGGGCCGGAAAATGAGCAGTTCTTC
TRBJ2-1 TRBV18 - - CASSPSQGPYNEQFF TGTGCCAGCTCTCCTTCACAGGGCCCCTACAATGAGCAGTTCTTC
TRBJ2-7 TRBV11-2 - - CASSLALERGDPNEQYF TGTGCCAGCAGCTTAGCCCTTGAACGAGGGGACCCCAACGAGCAGTACTTC
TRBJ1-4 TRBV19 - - CASSPSGPIEKLFF TGTGCCAGTAGTCCCTCGGGCCCTATTGAAAAACTGTTTTTT
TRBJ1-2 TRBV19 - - CASSPGNYGYTF TGTGCCAGTAGTCCGGGGAACTATGGCTACACCTTC
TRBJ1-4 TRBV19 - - CASSLRGFNEKLFF TGTGCCAGTAGCCTGAGGGGTTTTAATGAAAAACTGTTTTTT
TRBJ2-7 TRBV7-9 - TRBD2 CASSSARSLGTSVYEQYF TGTGCCAGCAGCTCAGCCCGGTCCCTTGGGACTAGCGTTTACGAGCAGTACTTC
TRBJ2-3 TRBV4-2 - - CASSHPGAGESDTQYF TGTGCCAGCAGCCACCCGGGGGCGGGAGAGTCAGATACGCAGTATTTT
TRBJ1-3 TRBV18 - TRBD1 CASSAGTVSGNTIYF TGTGCCAGCTCGGCGGGGACAGTCTCTGGAAACACCATATATTTT
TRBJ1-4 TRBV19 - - CASSIGGFATNEKLFF TGTGCCAGTAGTATCGGCGGCTTTGCAACTAATGAAAAACTGTTTTTT
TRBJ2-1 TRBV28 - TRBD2 CASSSGLAPLYNEQFF TGTGCCAGCAGTTCCGGACTAGCCCCTCTCTACAATGAGCAGTTCTTC
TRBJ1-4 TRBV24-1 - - CATSDGSTEKLFF TGTGCCACCAGTGACGGGAGCACGGAAAAACTGTTTTTT
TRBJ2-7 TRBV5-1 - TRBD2 CASTQGGSSYEQYF TGCGCCAGCACCCAGGGCGGGAGCTCCTACGAGCAGTACTTC
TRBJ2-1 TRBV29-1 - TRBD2 CSVAAGVYNEQFF TGCAGCGTCGCAGCGGGAGTGTACAATGAGCAGTTCTTC
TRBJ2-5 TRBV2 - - CASSEEGRGGETQYF TGTGCCAGCAGTGAAGAGGGCAGGGGAGGAGAGACCCAGTACTTC
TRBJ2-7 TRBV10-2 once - CASSEQSYYEQYF TGCGCCAGCAGTGAGCAGAGTTACTACGAGCAGTACTTC
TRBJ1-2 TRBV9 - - CASSVGEVGWGSYTF TGTGCCAGCAGCGTAGGTGAAGTGGGGTGGGGGAGCTACACCTTC
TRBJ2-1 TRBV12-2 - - CASRLAPGLAPRNEQFF TGTGCAAGTCGCTTAGCCCCGGGACTAGCTCCTCGTAATGAGCAGTTCTTC
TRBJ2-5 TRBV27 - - CASSFSDNQETQYF TGTGCCAGCAGTTTCTCGGACAACCAAGAGACCCAGTACTTC
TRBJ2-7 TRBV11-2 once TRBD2 CASSLARGGTYEQYF TGTGCCAGCAGCTTAGCAAGGGGAGGGACCTACGAGCAGTACTTC
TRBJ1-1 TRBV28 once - CASSPVEYTEAFF TGTGCCAGCAGCCCAGTCGAATACACTGAAGCTTTCTTT
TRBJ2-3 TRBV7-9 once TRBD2 CASSRTSGTDTQYF TGTGCCAGCAGCCGGACTAGCGGCACAGATACGCAGTATTTT
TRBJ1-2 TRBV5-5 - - CASSLPGGPNYGYTF TGTGCCAGCAGCTTGCCCGGGGGGCCTAACTATGGCTACACCTTC
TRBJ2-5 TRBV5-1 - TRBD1 CASSQGTGPGQETQYF TGCGCCAGCAGCCAAGGGACAGGGCCGGGCCAAGAGACCCAGTACTTC
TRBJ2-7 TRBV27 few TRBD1 CASSLQGTGGNYEQYF TGTGCCAGCAGTCTTCAGGGGACAGGGGGCAACTACGAGCAGTACTTC
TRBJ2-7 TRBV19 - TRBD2 CASSINRRGDEQYF TGTGCCAGTAGTATAAATAGGCGGGGGGACGAGCAGTACTTC
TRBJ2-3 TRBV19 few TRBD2 CASARTSGSIRGGTDTQYF TGTGCCAGTGCTCGGACTAGCGGGAGTATTCGCGGGGGCACAGATACGCAGTATTTT
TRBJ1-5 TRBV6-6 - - CASSYSAGSNQPQHF TGTGCCAGCAGTTACTCCGCCGGTAGCAATCAGCCCCAGCATTTT
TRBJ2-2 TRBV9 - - CASSLVGTNTGELFF TGTGCCAGCAGCCTGGTCGGAACGAACACCGGGGAGCTGTTTTTT
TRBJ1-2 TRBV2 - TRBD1 CASMSGQGMHGYTF TGTGCCAGCATGTCGGGACAGGGAATGCATGGCTACACCTTC
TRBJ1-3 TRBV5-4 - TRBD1 CASSVWTGGSLGNTIYF TGTGCCAGCAGCGTTTGGACAGGGGGGTCCCTTGGAAACACCATATATTTT
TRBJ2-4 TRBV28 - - CASGLAKNIQYF TGTGCCAGCGGGCTAGCCAAAAACATTCAGTACTTC
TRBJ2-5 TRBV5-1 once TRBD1 CASSSGQEMETQYF TGCGCCAGCAGCTCTGGACAGGAGATGGAGACCCAGTACTTC
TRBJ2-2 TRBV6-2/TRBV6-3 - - CASSYPLGQNTGELFF TGTGCCAGCAGTTACCCCTTGGGACAGAACACCGGGGAGCTGTTTTTT
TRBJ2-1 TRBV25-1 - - CASSGYNEQFF TGTGCCAGCAGTGGGTACAATGAGCAGTTCTTC
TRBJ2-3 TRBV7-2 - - CASSLQGGLADTQYF TGTGCCAGCAGCTTACAGGGTGGGTTGGCAGATACGCAGTATTTT
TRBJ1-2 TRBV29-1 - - CSVELWDYGYTF TGCAGCGTTGAGCTATGGGACTATGGCTACACCTTC
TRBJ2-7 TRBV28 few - CASSLFYEQYF TGTGCCAGCAGTTTATTCTACGAGCAGTACTTC
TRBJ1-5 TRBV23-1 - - CASSRSDKGGNQPQHF TGCGCCAGCAGTCGCTCGGACAAAGGAGGAAATCAGCCCCAGCATTTT
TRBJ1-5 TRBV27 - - CASSFLGSSPQHF TGTGCCAGCAGCTTCCTAGGGTCGTCGCCCCAGCATTTT
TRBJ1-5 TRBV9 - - CASSEGLYSNQPQHF TGTGCCAGCAGCGAAGGTCTGTATAGCAATCAGCCCCAGCATTTT
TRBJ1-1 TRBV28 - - CASRSGTEAFF TGTGCCAGCAGATCGGGAACTGAAGCTTTCTTT
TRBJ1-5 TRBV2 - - CASRGTMVSQPQHF TGTGCCAGCAGAGGGACGATGGTCTCTCAGCCCCAGCATTTT
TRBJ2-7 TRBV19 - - CASRVSWPSSYEQYF TGTGCCAGTAGGGTAAGTTGGCCGAGCTCCTACGAGCAGTACTTC
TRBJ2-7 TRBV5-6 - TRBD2 CASSPGLTYEQYF TGTGCCAGCAGCCCGGGACTAACCTACGAGCAGTACTTC
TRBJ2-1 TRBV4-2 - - CASSLRRVGEQFF TGTGCCAGCAGCTTACGGCGGGTGGGTGAGCAGTTCTTC
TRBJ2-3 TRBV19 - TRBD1 CAISTGGATDTQYF TGTGCCATTTCTACAGGGGGTGCAACAGATACGCAGTATTTT
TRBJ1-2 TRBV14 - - CASSQLAGARYGYTF TGTGCCAGCAGCCAGCTCGCAGGGGCTCGGTATGGCTACACCTTC
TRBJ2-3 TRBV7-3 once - CASSLSSGSGNTQYF TGTGCCAGCAGCTTATCGAGCGGCTCGGGGAATACGCAGTATTTT